Following are 27 T cell receptor beta chains from one sample sequenced in a study of shared clonotypes between healthy human individuals. Profiled with immunoSEQ multiplex PCR; TCRdb holds only in-frame clones, not every one. The data contain 600,000 to 750,000 clones, around 72% of them singletons. What was sequenced was memory CD4+ T cells sorted from blood. Regarding subset: CD45RA-negative fraction. Receptors originate from a woman in her twenties or thirties in good health.

This clone was observed a single time. A much larger clone sits a single nucleotide away, making a read error possible. The chain employs TRBV11-3 and TRBJ2-3; D unclear. With 5 bases removed from V and 2 bases from J, the gap between germline ends came to 2 bases. Per the germline V gene, CDR1 is SGHNT and CDR2 is YENEEA. This CDR3 is built from 11 residues. CDR3 sequence (DNA): TGTGCCAGCAGCCCCACAGATACGCAGTATTTT. Translating gives CASSPTDTQYF.

The chain links TRBV10-3 to TRBJ2-2; tentative D call: TRBD1 (5 bases). Germline lookup yields CDR1 ENHRY and CDR2 SYGVKD. Trimming removed 3 bases from V and 3 bases from J, with 8 bases in between. The CDR3 runs to 14 residues. The CDR3 region has the DNA TGTGCCATCAGTGACAGGGCCGACACCGGGGAGCTGTTTTTT. Translation gives CAISDRADTGELFF.

The J gene is TRBJ2-7, the V gene TRBV5-6; D unresolved. Germline assignment: CDR1 SGHDT and CDR2 YYEEEE. The CDR3 is made up of 14 amino acids. V was trimmed by 0 bases and J by 1 base, leaving 8 bases between them. CDR3 region: CASSLGARSYEQYF. CDR3 coding DNA: TGTGCCAGCAGCTTGGGGGCTCGATCCTACGAGCAGTACTTC. Full variable domain (remainder filled in from reference TRBV5-6 and TRBJ2-7): DAGVTQSPTHLIKTRGQQVTLRCSPKSGHDTVSWYQQALGQGPQFIFQYYEEEERQRGNFPDRFSGHQFPNYSSELNVNALLLGDSALYLCASSLGARSYEQYFGPGTRLTVT.

This clone was recorded once. The chain recombines TRBV19 with TRBJ2-3; D gene uncertain. From germline, CDR1 is LNHDA and CDR2 SQIVND (reference sequence). V was shortened by 6 bases and J by 0 bases, with 10 bases between the two germline ends. The length of the CDR3 is 14 residues. The DNA of the CDR3 is TGTGCCAGTAGACAGCAAACTAGCACAGATACGCAGTATTTT. Translation gives CASRQQTSTDTQYF.

In its sample, this clone was seen a few times. The rearrangement links TRBV6-1 to TRBJ2-2, with D tentatively TRBD1 (5 bases). The germline V gene encodes CDR1 MNHNS and CDR2 SASEGT. The CDR3 sequence is 15 residues long. V was shortened by 4 bases and J by 5 bases, with 14 bases between the two germline ends. The chain's CDR3 is CASSGGRAGTGELFF. CDR3 bases: TGTGCCAGCAGTGGGGGCAGGGCTGGTACCGGGGAGCTGTTTTTT.

V and J are TRBV27 and TRBJ1-2; a possible D gene is TRBD1 (5 bases). Deletions cut 8 bases from V and 3 bases from J, with 16 bases between. CDR1 MNHEY and CDR2 SMNVEV come from the germline V gene (reference sequence). The CDR3 spans 14 residues. CDR3: CASLSRGTYYGYTF. The CDR3 DNA is TGTGCCAGCCTCTCCCGGGGGACCTACTATGGCTACACCTTC.

The CDR3, as DNA: TGTGCCAGCAGTGACGGGAGGGGCAATCAGCCCCAGCATTTT. Its protein product is CASSDGRGNQPQHF. This chain uses TRBV25-1 with TRBJ1-5, with no clear D. Trimming shortened V by 3 bases and J by 2 bases, and 8 bases separated the two germline ends. The CDR3 sequence is 14 residues long. Germline values: CDR1 MGHDK, CDR2 SYGVNS.

The chain has TRBV5-5 and TRBJ2-7; D may be TRBD1 (6 bases). Germline CDR1 and CDR2: SGHKS and YYEKEE (reference sequence). V was cut by 4 bases and J by 0 bases, with 20 bases left in between. The CDR3 spans 17 residues. CDR3 residues: CASSRRQVSFPSYEQYF. The CDR3 DNA follows: TGTGCCAGCAGCCGACGACAGGTCTCCTTCCCCTCCTACGAGCAGTACTTC.

This clone appeared a few times. This chain links TRBV6-1 with TRBJ2-1; a weak D match, TRBD1 (5 bases). Germline lookup yields CDR1 MNHNS and CDR2 SASEGT. The CDR3 has 15 amino acids. V lost 5 bases and J 8 bases, leaving 19 bases between the germline ends. This chain's CDR3 is CASSRFRSGFDEQFF. In DNA form, the CDR3 reads TGTGCCAGCAGTCGGTTCAGATCAGGGTTCGATGAGCAGTTCTTC.

Here the CDR3 reads CASGQQGARTGELFF. The DNA for the CDR3 is TGTGCTAGTGGTCAACAGGGGGCGAGGACCGGGGAGCTGTTTTTT. The chain carries TRBV12-5 and TRBJ2-2, with 9 bases fitting TRBD1. The length of the CDR3 is 15 residues. CDR1 is LGHNT and CDR2 is FRNRAP in the germline V gene. With 5 bases clipped from V and 5 bases from J, the junction kept 6 bases outside the gene matches.

The chain joins TRBV9 to TRBJ1-5; D is unresolved. CDR3 length: 15 residues. Germline V gene lookup returns CDR1 SGDLS and CDR2 YYNGEE. V shed 0 bases and J shed 0 bases, with 7 bases lying between them. As DNA, the CDR3 is TGTGCCAGCAGCGTAGACGGAAATAGCAATCAGCCCCAGCATTTT. Its protein is CASSVDGNSNQPQHF.

This clone was seen a handful of times. The chain combines TRBV2 with TRBJ1-2, with D possibly matching TRBD1 (6 bases). The CDR3 sequence is 14 residues long. V lost 6 bases and J 7 bases, leaving 18 bases between the germline ends. Germline lookup yields CDR1 SNHLY and CDR2 FYNNEI. Written as DNA, the CDR3 is TGTGCCAGCAGCCTATCGGGACAAGTAATTGGCTACACCTTC. It is translated as CASSLSGQVIGYTF. Variable domain in full (rest from reference TRBV2 and TRBJ1-2): EPEVTQTPSHQVTQMGQEVILRCVPISNHLYFYWYRQILGQKVEFLVSFYNNEISEKSEIFDDQFSVERPDGSNFTLKIRSTKLEDSAMYFCASSLSGQVIGYTFGSGTRLTVV.

This rearrangement joins TRBV19 to TRBJ1-4; the match to TRBD1 covers 9 bases. CDR1 LNHDA and CDR2 SQIVND come from the germline V gene (reference sequence). The CDR3 is made up of 15 amino acids. Trimming cost V 9 bases and J 6 bases; bases outside gene matches: 11. As DNA, the CDR3 is TGTGCCAGAAAGCAACCGGGACAGGGCGATGAAAAACTGTTTTTT. It codes for CARKQPGQGDEKLFF. The full variable domain, completed using reference TRBV19 and TRBJ1-4, is DGGITQSPKYLFRKEGQNVTLSCEQNLNHDAMYWYRQDPGQGLRLIYYSQIVNDFQKGDIAEGYSVSREKKESFPLTVTSAQKNPTAFYLCARKQPGQGDEKLFFGSGTQLSVL.

Regarding this clone: Other DNA variants within this sample encode the same CDR3. This chain connects TRBV18 to TRBJ2-7; TRBD1 agrees at 7 bases. The CDR3 has 14 amino acids. After removal of 3 bases from V and 4 bases from J, the junction contained 6 bases not matched to a gene. Germline CDR1 and CDR2: KGHSH and LQKENI. The CDR3 DNA reads as TGTGCCAGCTCACCTCGACAGGGTACTTACGAGCAGTACTTC. It yields the protein CASSPRQGTYEQYF.

Notes on this clone: Other DNA sequences in the sample encode the same CDR3. The V call is TRBV4-1, the J call TRBJ1-4, with D possibly being TRBD1 (5 bases). Trimming shortened V by 0 bases and J by 4 bases, and 6 bases separated the two germline ends. From germline, CDR1 is MGHRA and CDR2 YSYEKL. The CDR3 spans 14 residues. This CDR3 reads CASSQETDNEKLFF. The CDR3 DNA is TGCGCCAGCAGCCAAGAGACAGATAATGAAAAACTGTTTTTT.

This rearrangement joins TRBV9 to TRBJ2-6, with D perhaps matching TRBD1 (6 bases). The CDR3 contains 17 residues. Germline CDR1 is SGDLS and CDR2 is YYNGEE. V dropped 0 bases and J dropped 0 bases, with 10 bases sitting between them. CDR3 in amino acids: CASSVAMDSSGANVLTF. CDR3 nucleotides: TGTGCCAGCAGCGTAGCTATGGACAGCTCTGGGGCCAACGTCCTGACTTTC.

Only a few counts were recorded for this clone. The rearrangement uses TRBV30 and TRBJ2-7; D tentatively reads TRBD1 or TRBD2 (6 bases each). Germline CDR1 GTSNPN, CDR2 SVGIG (reference sequence). Trimming shortened V by 2 bases and J by 7 bases, and 18 bases separated the two germline ends. This CDR3 contains 14 residues. DNA of the CDR3: TGTGCCTGGAGTCTTCAGGGGCAGGCGGGAGAGCAGTACTTC. Its protein is CAWSLQGQAGEQYF.

The chain links TRBV4-2 to TRBJ2-1, with D possibly matching TRBD2 (5 bases). The CDR3 is 14 amino acids. V dropped 0 bases and J dropped 5 bases, with 8 bases sitting between them. Germline-derived CDR1 and CDR2 are LGHNA and YNFKEQ. The CDR3 DNA reads as TGTGCCAGCAGCCAAGAGGGGAGCAACAATGAGCAGTTCTTC. It is translated as CASSQEGSNNEQFF.

A remark on this clone: With a far larger clone one base away, a read error is the likely cause. This sample also contains other DNA sequences that code for the same CDR3. The V gene is TRBV5-1, the J gene TRBJ2-3, with D hard to call. CDR1 and CDR2 from the germline V gene are SGHRS and YFSETQ. This CDR3 contains 19 residues. The CDR3 DNA reads as TGCGCCAGCAGCGGATTCTCCGACCGCCGACCCCACCCCCCAGATACACAGTATTTT. Residues: CASSGFSDRRPHPPDTQYF. The full variable domain, in which reference TRBV5-1 and TRBJ2-3 provide the parts outside the CDR3, is KAGVTQTPRYLIKTRGQQVTLSCSPISGHRSVSWYQQTPGQGLQFLFEYFSETQRNKGNFPGRFSGRQFSNSRSEMNVSTLELGDSALYLCASSGFSDRRPHPPDTQYFGPGTRLTVL.

The J gene is TRBJ2-5, the V gene TRBV4-1; 8 nucleotides line up with TRBD2. The trim removed 5 bases at V and 5 bases at J, leaving 16 bases unmatched. The germline V gene encodes CDR1 MGHRA and CDR2 YSYEKL. The CDR3 extends over 17 amino acids. The CDR3 protein is CASSNPPSGSVGETQYF. CDR3 coding DNA: TGCGCCAGCAGCAACCCCCCCAGCGGGAGCGTTGGGGAGACCCAGTACTTC.

This chain links TRBV4-2 with TRBJ2-3; TRBD2 might be the D (7 bases). The V and J ends lost 3 bases and 1 base respectively, with 14 bases between them. The CDR3 covers 16 residues. Germline CDR1 LGHNA, CDR2 YNFKEQ. The CDR3 is CASSHPTGGRTDTQYF. DNA of the CDR3: TGTGCCAGCAGCCACCCCACGGGGGGCCGCACAGATACGCAGTATTTT.

The rearrangement links TRBV6-5 to TRBJ2-2; maybe TRBD2 (5 bases). V lost 6 bases, J lost 5 bases, and 16 bases lay in between. Per the germline V gene, CDR1 is MNHEY and CDR2 is SVGAGI. CDR3 size: 15 residues. The CDR3 DNA reads as TGTGCCAGCAGATCCCCTAGCACAACTACCGGGGAGCTGTTTTTT. This codes for CASRSPSTTTGELFF.

The V and J genes are TRBV18 and TRBJ1-2; 7 nucleotides align to TRBD1. J gave up 5 bases and V 6 bases, and 12 bases lay outside the gene matches. CDR1 and CDR2 from the germline V gene are KGHSH and LQKENI. The CDR3 has 15 residues. The CDR3 protein is CASSYGPGTAYGYTF. The CDR3, as DNA: TGTGCCAGCTCCTACGGCCCCGGGACAGCTTATGGCTACACCTTC.

The gene calls are TRBV7-9 and TRBJ2-7, with D maybe TRBD2 (6 bases). Trimming shortened V by 7 bases and J by 0 bases, and 16 bases separated the two germline ends. The V gene's germline CDR1 is SEHNR and CDR2 FQNEAQ (reference sequence). This CDR3 has 15 amino acids. The CDR3 here is CASMRGGSGSYEQYF. DNA of the CDR3: TGTGCCAGCATGCGTGGAGGTAGCGGCTCCTACGAGCAGTACTTC.

The rearrangement joins TRBV6-5 to TRBJ2-3; TRBD1 agrees at 10 bases. The junction had 6 bases not matched to a gene; V was cut back by 6 bases and J by 6 bases. The CDR3 spans 14 residues. Germline values: CDR1 MNHEY, CDR2 SVGAGI. The CDR3 is CASRMTGGADTQYF. The CDR3 DNA sequence: TGTGCCAGCAGAATGACAGGGGGCGCGGATACGCAGTATTTT.

This clone was seen only once. The genes are TRBV6-1 and TRBJ2-7; 10 bases map to TRBD1. The CDR3 runs to 15 residues. CDR1 is MNHNS, CDR2 SASEGT, per germline. After removal of 6 bases from V and 0 bases from J, the junction contained 5 bases not matched to a gene. CDR3 bases: TGTGCCAGCAGCGCCGGGACAGGGGCCTCCTACGAGCAGTACTTC. Its translation is CASSAGTGASYEQYF.

The V call is TRBV10-2, the J call TRBJ1-1; D remains ambiguous. Germline V CDR1 and CDR2: WSHSY, SAAADI. Trimming took 2 bases from V and 0 from J, leaving 1 base between them. This CDR3 is built from 12 residues. CDR3 amino acids: CASSEVNTEAFF. The CDR3 nucleotides are TGCGCCAGCAGTGAGGTGAACACTGAAGCTTTCTTT.